This TCR beta chain was captured in a study of shared clonotypes between healthy human individuals (dated by TCRdb to about 2020). In terms of the full investigation: The cohort included three men and a couple of women between 18 and 49 years of age. Per donor, three plates each were used for CD4 naive and CD4 memory, two for CD8 naive, and one for CD8 memory. To estimate repertoire size and how much clonotypes are shared between individuals, the study performed deep sequencing of blood TCR repertoires from a few healthy adults. To increase sequencing depth and limit assay-specific biases, different laboratories used diverse techniques to prepare libraries and sequence TCR repertoires. Leukapheresis yielded between about 0.94 and 9 billion PBMCs per donor. On the study overall, not on this receptor specifically: Compared with non-shared clonotypes, clonotypes shared by all four sorted-subset donors had higher generation probabilities. Across four donors, about 4.5% of naive CD4, 3% to 4% of naive CD8, approximately 2.5% of memory CD4, and roughly 0.41% of memory CD8 clonotypes were shared. Naive subsets generally had larger estimated clonotype richness than memory subsets. The small number of donors limited the genetic and exposure-history diversity represented. Pairwise subsampling led to the expectation that sequencing depth would affect the degree of clonotype sharing among donors. Incomplete sequencing was indicated by rarefaction of sorted-subset datasets, despite the large sequencing depth. Sampling was limited to blood, and TCR repertoires in tissue likely differ from TCR repertoires in blood.

TCR CDR3 regions were amplified from genomic DNA by multiplex PCR using the deep immunoSEQ assay. Extracted genomic DNA from each cell subset was distributed evenly across all wells of several immunoSEQ 96-well plates, and each plate was treated as a replicate. Each replicate PCR for sorted subsets received roughly 200 ng genomic DNA, equal to about 30,000 T cell genomes. The purified libraries were quantified using a Qubit 3.0 fluorometer, sized with a Bioanalyzer 2100, and then quantified again using the KAPA Library Quantification kit. Each immunoSEQ 96-well plate was sequenced on its own single-read 150-cycle Illumina NextSeq 550 flow cell. In the source study's methods: The immunoSEQ output contained only junctional sequences without quality scores, so filtering could not match that applied to full-length reads. To assign V/J genes and CDR3, sequences were annotated using PyIR, a Python wrapper for IgBLAST v1.9, with IMGT germline references. Reads with weak V/J assignments (E-value above 1e-6), missing CDR3, stop codons, out-of-frame junctions, or ambiguous translated residues were removed. A V3J clonotype was defined by an identical inferred V gene, J gene, and CDR3 amino acid sequence. The percentage overlap between two repertoires was calculated by dividing the number of shared unique clonotypes by the size of the smaller repertoire. Three approaches were used to assess repertoire richness: RTK rarefaction, the Chao1 estimator, and Recon v2.1 estimates of unobserved clonotypes. For all TCRbeta clonotypes obtained by the gDNA method from four donors, generation probabilities were computed with OLGA. TCRdb took this table from immuneACCESS and kept in-frame rearrangements with V and J called. Such tables lack part of the clones; where checked against another copy, unresolved V genes explain under half of the gap, and the rest is unexplained. The V and J calls and the clone size are those of that table, but D and trimming were determined from the DNA. This sample comprises 2 million to 2.5 million clones, approximately 94% of them detected only once. About 1.5% of the sample is taken by the ten largest.

CD8 naive samples were CD45RO-negative cells positively selected for CCR7, giving a CD45RA+CCR7+ population that excluded TemRA cells. The donors were healthy, HIV-negative adults with no recently reported acute infections or vaccinations. Only Caucasian adults living in Nashville, Tennessee, USA were represented among the donors. After blood collection by leukapheresis, PBMCs were isolated using Ficoll-Histopaque density gradient centrifugation and then cryopreserved in the vapor phase of liquid nitrogen. Purity and quantity of every magnetically sorted T cell population were checked by analytical flow cytometry. From each sorted fraction, genomic DNA was isolated and quantified by UV absorbance on a Nanodrop 2000c. The CDR3 holds 18 amino acids from the cysteine to the phenylalanine. Only CDR3 DNA remains: 54 bases, in frame from the first base. CDR1 and CDR2 were assigned from the germline V gene (reference sequence) as MNHEY and SMNVEV. V lost 5 bases and J lost 0 bases; the stretch between them is 20 bases long.

Regarding this clone: This receptor's antigen is unknown. There are no base qualities to consult, and no much larger clone falls within one base.

Material: naive CD8+ T cells from PBMCs. The cell subset or site label on this specimen signifies: CD45RA+CCR7+. Here the chain combines TRBV27 and TRBJ1-5; a tentative D match to TRBD1 spans 6 bases. The source is a man in his late teens or twenties in good health. Some clones in this sample may be carry-over from other donors' samples. CDR3 sequence: CASSPAYRTGISNQPQHF. The sequence in DNA is TGTGCCAGCAGTCCGGCGTATAGAACAGGGATTAGCAATCAGCCCCAGCATTTT.